This entry lists 8 T cell receptor beta chains sequenced from one sample in a study of beta chain features in type 1 diabetes (dated by TCRdb to the late 2010s). Receptor libraries were prepared by the immunoSEQ multiplex PCR assay. The entire amount of isolated RNA was reverse transcribed using the High Capacity cDNA Reverse Transcription Kit, so the sequenced TCRB transcripts were expressed ones. Drawn from immuneACCESS, this table holds only the in-frame rearrangements with V and J called that TCRdb kept. Clones are partly lost; checked studies trace under half to an unresolved V gene and leave the rest unexplained. The sample records more than 300,000 clones, around an eighth of which are singletons. The ten largest make up about 0.017% of the sample. Material: naive CD4+ T cells from blood. The intended sense of this specimen's cell subset or site label: true naive CD4+ T cells. Receptor source: a man younger than 30 in good health.

This clone was picked up a small number of times. V gene TRBV28 combines with J gene TRBJ2-5; D may be TRBD1 (5 bases). Germline V gives CDR1 MDHEN, CDR2 SYDVKM. The CDR3 contains 14 residues. Deletions cut 1 base from V and 7 bases from J, with 13 bases between. The CDR3: CASSLSGRAWTQYF. CDR3 nucleotides: TGTGCCAGCAGTTTATCAGGCAGGGCCTGGACCCAGTACTTC. Full variable domain (rest looked up from reference TRBV28 and TRBJ2-5): DVKVTQSSRYLVKRTGEKVFLECVQDMDHENMFWYRQDPGLGLRLIYFSYDVKMKEKGDIPEGYSVSREKKERFSLILESASTNQTSMYLCASSLSGRAWTQYFGPGTRLLVL.

The chain recombines TRBV6-1 with TRBJ2-7; TRBD1 might be the D (8 bases). Germline CDR1 and CDR2: MNHNS and SASEGT. This CDR3 comprises 13 residues. The V gene lost 6 bases and the J gene lost 5 bases, with 14 bases spanning the gap. Here the CDR3 DNA reads TGTGCCAGCAGGAACAGGGGGGGAAACGAGCAGTACTTC. Its translation: CASRNRGGNEQYF.

This clone has more than one count but fewer than ten. The V gene is TRBV6-5, the J gene TRBJ2-2; tentatively, D is TRBD2 (6 bases). CDR1 is MNHEY and CDR2 is SVGAGI in the germline V gene. The CDR3 loop spans 15 amino acids. Between the trimmed V and J ends, which lost 6 bases and 2 bases, there was a span of 13 bases. In nucleotides, the CDR3 is TGTGCCAGCAGCGGGAGAGTCCTCAACACCGGGGAGCTGTTTTTT. It codes for CASSGRVLNTGELFF.

This clone was seen a few times. The germline gene is not matched at one end of the junction; a read error may be the cause. The rearrangement uses TRBV30 and TRBJ1-4; 9 bases fit TRBD1. The CDR3 is 11 amino acids. Germline assignment: CDR1 GTSNPN and CDR2 SVGIG (reference sequence). DNA for the CDR3: TGTGCCTGGAGCAACTGGGACAGGGAGGTTTTT. The encoded protein is CAWSNWDREVF.

This clone was picked up a small number of times. The chain is built from TRBV7-6 and TRBJ2-7; a weak D match, TRBD2 (5 bases). The CDR3 totals 14 residues. Trimming left V 5 bases short and J 0 bases short, with 11 bases between. Looked up from germline, CDR1 is SGHVS and CDR2 is FNYEAQ. The chain's CDR3 is CASSARGFSYEQYF. The CDR3 nucleotides are TGTGCCAGCAGCGCCCGGGGATTCTCCTACGAGCAGTACTTC. The full variable domain, in which reference TRBV7-6 and TRBJ2-7 provide the parts outside the CDR3, is GAGVSQSPRYKVTKRGQDVALRCDPISGHVSLYWYRQALGQGPEFLTYFNYEAQQDKSGLPNDRFSAERPEGSISTLTIQRTEQRDSAMYRCASSARGFSYEQYFGPGTRLTVT.

The chain uses TRBV6-1 and TRBJ2-7; TRBD1 agrees at 7 bases. The CDR3 covers 13 residues. CDR1 and CDR2 from the germline V gene are MNHNS and SASEGT. V was pared by 5 bases and J by 4 bases, with 5 bases of the junction left unmatched. The CDR3 region is CASSRDSRYEQYF. For the CDR3, the DNA is TGTGCCAGCAGTCGGGACAGTCGGTACGAGCAGTACTTC.

The gene calls are TRBV7-9 and TRBJ2-3; D gene uncertain. Trimming left V 1 base short and J 0 bases short, with 11 bases between. The length of the CDR3 is 16 residues. The germline V gene has CDR1 SEHNR and CDR2 FQNEAQ (reference sequence). The CDR3 loop is CASSLDVRYSTDTQYF. The CDR3 DNA follows: TGTGCCAGCAGCTTAGATGTCAGGTATAGCACAGATACGCAGTATTTT.

This clone turned up a few times. The chain has TRBV9 and TRBJ1-2; tentative D call: TRBD1 (6 bases). CDR3 size: 14 residues. Per the germline V gene, CDR1 is SGDLS and CDR2 is YYNGEE. Trimming cost V 3 bases and J 3 bases, with 12 bases left between them. The CDR3 DNA sequence: TGTGCCAGCAGCGGATCAGGGGTTGACTATGGCTACACCTTC. Translated, it gives CASSGSGVDYGYTF.